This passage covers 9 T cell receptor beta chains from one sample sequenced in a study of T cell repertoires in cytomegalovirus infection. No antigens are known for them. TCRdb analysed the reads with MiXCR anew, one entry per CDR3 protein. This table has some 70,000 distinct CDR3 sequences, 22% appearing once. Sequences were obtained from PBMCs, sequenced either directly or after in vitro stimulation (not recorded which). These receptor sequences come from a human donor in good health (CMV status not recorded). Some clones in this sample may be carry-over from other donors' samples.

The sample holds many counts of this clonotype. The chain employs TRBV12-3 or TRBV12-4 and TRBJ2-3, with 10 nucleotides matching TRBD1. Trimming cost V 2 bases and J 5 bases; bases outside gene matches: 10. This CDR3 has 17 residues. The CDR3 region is CASSLSSGTGERDTQYF. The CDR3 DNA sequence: TGTGCCAGCAGTTTATCCTCCGGGACAGGGGAGCGAGATACGCAGTATTTT.

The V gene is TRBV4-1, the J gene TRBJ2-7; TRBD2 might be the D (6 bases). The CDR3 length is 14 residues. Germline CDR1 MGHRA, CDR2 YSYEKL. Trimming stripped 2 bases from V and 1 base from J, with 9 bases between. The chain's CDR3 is CASSQLANSYEQYF. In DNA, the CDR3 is TGCGCCAGCAGCCAACTAGCGAATTCCTACGAGCAGTACTTC.

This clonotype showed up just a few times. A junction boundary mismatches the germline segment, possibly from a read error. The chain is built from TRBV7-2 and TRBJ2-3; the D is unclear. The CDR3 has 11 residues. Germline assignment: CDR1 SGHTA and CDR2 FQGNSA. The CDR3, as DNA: TGTGCCCGCAGCAACTTAGATACGCAGTATTTT. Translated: CARSNLDTQYF.

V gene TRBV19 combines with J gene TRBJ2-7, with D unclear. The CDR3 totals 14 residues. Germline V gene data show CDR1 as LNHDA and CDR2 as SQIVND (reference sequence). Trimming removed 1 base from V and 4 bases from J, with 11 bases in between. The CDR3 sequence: CASSIGVRGYEQYV. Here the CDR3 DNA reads TGTGCCAGTAGTATAGGGGTCAGAGGTTACGAGCAGTACGTC.

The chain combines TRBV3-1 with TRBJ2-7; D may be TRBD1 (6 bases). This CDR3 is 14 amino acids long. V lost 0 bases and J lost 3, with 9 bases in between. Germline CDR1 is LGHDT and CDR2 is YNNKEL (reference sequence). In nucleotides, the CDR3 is TGTGCCAGCAGCCAAGAGGGACACAGCTACGAGCAGTACTTC. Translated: CASSQEGHSYEQYF.

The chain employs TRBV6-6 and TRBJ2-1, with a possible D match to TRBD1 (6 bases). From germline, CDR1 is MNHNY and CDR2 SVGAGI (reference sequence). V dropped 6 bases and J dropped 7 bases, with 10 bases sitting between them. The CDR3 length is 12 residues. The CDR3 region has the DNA TGTGCCAGCAGCGCCCAGGGGAATGAGCAGTTCTTC. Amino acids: CASSAQGNEQFF.

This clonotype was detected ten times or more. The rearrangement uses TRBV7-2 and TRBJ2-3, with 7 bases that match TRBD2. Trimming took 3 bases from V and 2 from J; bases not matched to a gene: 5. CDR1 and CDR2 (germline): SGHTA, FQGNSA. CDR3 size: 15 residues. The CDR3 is CASSFKSGTTDTQYF. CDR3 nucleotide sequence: TGTGCCAGCAGCTTTAAGAGCGGGACCACAGATACGCAGTATTTT.

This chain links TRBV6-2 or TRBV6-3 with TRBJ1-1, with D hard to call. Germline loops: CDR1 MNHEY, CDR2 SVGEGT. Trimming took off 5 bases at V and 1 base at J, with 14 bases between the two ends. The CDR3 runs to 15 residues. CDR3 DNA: TGTGCCAGCAGTCTCAGGTCAAAGGGGAACACTGAAGCTTTCTTT. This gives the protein CASSLRSKGNTEAFF.

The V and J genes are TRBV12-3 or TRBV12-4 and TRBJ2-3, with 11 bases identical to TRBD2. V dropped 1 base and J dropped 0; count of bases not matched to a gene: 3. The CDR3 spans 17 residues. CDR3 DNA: TGTGCCAGCAGTTTAGGCTCTAGCGGGGGGAGCACAGATACGCAGTATTTT. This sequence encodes CASSLGSSGGSTDTQYF.